The rows below give T cell receptor beta chains drawn from one sample of a study of blood T cell repertoires in COVID-19. Clones were read by immunoSEQ multiplex PCR, and TCRdb kept only the in-frame ones, dropping some. The sample carries some 170,000 clones, around 85% recorded once. Sequences were obtained from PBMCs or T cells enriched from blood (not recorded which). These receptors came from a man aged 40-50 years who had recovered from COVID-19. The CDR3 runs from the conserved cysteine through the conserved F or W. D genes are given only for firm matches. Clone size is shown for a subset of rows, as once, few, many or a class of expanded clone.

CDR3 protein | CDR3 DNA | clone size | D gene | J gene | V gene
CASSLGGRANTEAFF | TGCGCCAGCAGCTTGGGGGGCAGGGCGAACACTGAAGCTTTCTTT | NA | NA | TRBJ1-1 | TRBV5-1
CASSAAAWGELFF | TGCGCCAGCAGTGCGGCGGCTTGGGGGGAGCTGTTTTTT | NA | NA | TRBJ2-2 | TRBV10-1
CASSAPGQGAWGEQFF | TGTGCCAGCAGCGCCCCGGGACAGGGGGCTTGGGGTGAGCAGTTCTTC | NA | TRBD1 | TRBJ2-1 | TRBV9
CASSEAPREKLFF | TGTGCCAGCAGTGAAGCGCCGCGTGAAAAACTGTTTTTT | once | NA | TRBJ1-4 | TRBV6-1
CASSKTGKTYNEQFF | TGTGCCAGCAGCAAGACAGGGAAAACCTACAATGAGCAGTTCTTC | NA | TRBD1 | TRBJ2-1 | TRBV3-1/TRBV3-2
CASSKGLRAAQFF | TGTGCCAGCAGCAAAGGTCTGAGGGCCGCGCAGTTCTTC | NA | NA | TRBJ2-1 | TRBV7-2
CASSYWRTPYEQYF | TGTGCCAGCAGTTACTGGAGGACCCCCTACGAGCAGTACTTC | NA | NA | TRBJ2-7 | TRBV6-5
CASSQASGVNTEAFF | TGTGCCAGCAGCCAAGCCTCAGGGGTGAACACTGAAGCTTTCTTT | NA | NA | TRBJ1-1 | TRBV14
CASSYNRERYSPLHF | TGCGCCAGCAGCTACAACAGGGAGCGATATTCACCCCTCCACTTT | NA | NA | TRBJ1-6 | TRBV5-1
CASSLDGSPYEQYF | TGTGCCAGCAGCTTAGATGGCTCTCCTTACGAGCAGTACTTC | many | NA | TRBJ2-7 | TRBV11-2
CATSDLLSRYTF | TGTGCCACCAGTGATTTGCTTAGCCGCTACACCTTC | NA | NA | TRBJ1-2 | TRBV24-1
CASSPRGETQYF | TGTGCCAGCTCACCGAGGGGGGAGACCCAGTACTTC | NA | NA | TRBJ2-5 | TRBV18
CASSPRDSYEQYF | TGTGCCAGCAGTCCCCGGGACAGTTACGAGCAGTACTTC | few | TRBD1 | TRBJ2-7 | TRBV25-1
CASSSRSSASTDTQYF | TGTGCCAGCAGCTCAAGATCTAGCGCTAGCACAGATACGCAGTATTTT | NA | NA | TRBJ2-3 | TRBV7-2
CASSVDTGRGETQYF | TGTGCCAGCAGCGTAGATACGGGGAGGGGAGAGACCCAGTACTTC | NA | TRBD2 | TRBJ2-5 | TRBV9
CASSYRESGTEAFF | TGTGCCAGCAGTTACAGGGAGTCAGGGACTGAAGCTTTCTTT | NA | NA | TRBJ1-1 | TRBV9
CASSEQNTEAFF | TGTGCCAGCAGTGAACAGAACACTGAAGCTTTCTTT | NA | NA | TRBJ1-1 | TRBV2
CASSIGSYEQYF | TGTGCCAGTAGTATTGGGAGCTACGAGCAGTACTTC | once | NA | TRBJ2-7 | TRBV19
CASMGGQGISGELFF | TGTGCCAGCATGGGGGGACAGGGAATTTCCGGGGAGCTGTTTTTT | NA | TRBD1 | TRBJ2-2 | TRBV27
CAVRGDRYGYTF | TGTGCCGTTAGGGGTGACCGGTATGGCTACACCTTC | NA | NA | TRBJ1-2 | TRBV6-5
CASSGQGAHEKLFF | TGTGCCAGCAGCGGACAGGGGGCGCATGAAAAACTGTTTTTT | NA | TRBD1 | TRBJ1-4 | TRBV5-4
CASSPVGGATYEQYF | TGTGCCAGCAGTCCCGTGGGGGGAGCGACCTACGAGCAGTACTTC | NA | NA | TRBJ2-7 | TRBV27
CASRSPGTSMNEQFF | TGCGCCAGCAGGTCTCCCGGGACTAGTATGAATGAGCAGTTCTTC | NA | TRBD2 | TRBJ2-1 | TRBV4-1
CASSTNHHGAGQTEAFF | TGTGCCAGCAGTACCAACCACCATGGGGCGGGGCAGACTGAAGCTTTCTTT | few | NA | TRBJ1-1 | TRBV28
CASSPGPPYEQYF | TGTGCCAGCAGCCCAGGTCCACCCTACGAGCAGTACTTC | NA | NA | TRBJ2-7 | TRBV3-1/TRBV3-2
CASSQGGGSTGELFF | TGTGCCAGCAGCCAAGGGGGGGGAAGCACCGGGGAGCTGTTTTTT | NA | TRBD2 | TRBJ2-2 | TRBV4-2
CAWTLWGQGTRDTQYF | TGTGCCTGGACCCTCTGGGGACAGGGGACAAGGGATACGCAGTATTTT | NA | TRBD1 | TRBJ2-3 | TRBV30
CASSRGIAKNIQYF | TGTGCCAGCAGCAGGGGGATAGCCAAAAACATTCAGTACTTC | NA | TRBD1 | TRBJ2-4 | TRBV6-5
CASSSADTQYF | TGTGCCAGCAGTTCCGCAGATACGCAGTATTTT | NA | NA | TRBJ2-3 | TRBV27
CASWTAGAEAFF | TGTGCCAGCTGGACAGCGGGGGCTGAAGCTTTCTTT | once | NA | TRBJ1-1 | TRBV25-1
CASSFGTGGYEQYF | TGCGCCAGCAGCTTCGGGACAGGGGGATACGAGCAGTACTTC | NA | TRBD1 | TRBJ2-7 | TRBV5-1
CASSESKGGGQGPLSSYNEQFF | TGCGCCAGCAGTGAGTCGAAAGGCGGTGGACAGGGACCCTTAAGCTCCTACAATGAGCAGTTCTTC | few | TRBD1 | TRBJ2-1 | TRBV10-1
CASSYAGGSTNEQFF | TGTGCCAGCAGCTACGCGGGGGGTTCTACCAATGAGCAGTTCTTC | NA | TRBD2 | TRBJ2-1 | TRBV3-1/TRBV3-2
CAIGQQETQYF | TGTGCCATTGGACAGCAAGAGACCCAGTACTTC | NA | NA | TRBJ2-5 | TRBV10-3
CASSSPGRDTNQPQHF | TGTGCCAGCAGTTCACCGGGCCGGGACACCAATCAGCCCCAGCATTTT | NA | NA | TRBJ1-5 | TRBV28
CASSDSKAGKSSYNSPLHF | TGTGCCAGCAGTGACTCGAAGGCAGGAAAGTCCTCCTATAATTCACCCCTCCACTTT | NA | NA | TRBJ1-6 | TRBV6-4
CASSFQNEKLFF | TGTGCCAGCAGTTTCCAGAATGAAAAACTGTTTTTT | NA | NA | TRBJ1-4 | TRBV28
CASSFLQGNTEAFF | TGTGCCAGCAGTTTCCTACAGGGTAACACTGAAGCTTTCTTT | few | NA | TRBJ1-1 | TRBV6-5
CAWSPTRGIGEKLFF | TGTGCCTGGAGCCCCACGAGGGGGATTGGTGAAAAACTGTTTTTT | NA | NA | TRBJ1-4 | TRBV30
CASGDTHTEAFF | TGTGCCAGCGGCGACACCCACACTGAAGCTTTCTTT | NA | NA | TRBJ1-1 | TRBV2
CASSLLTGTANTEAFF | TGTGCCAGTAGCCTCCTGACCGGGACAGCGAACACTGAAGCTTTCTTT | NA | TRBD1 | TRBJ1-1 | TRBV19
CASRSGLNNQPQHF | TGTGCCAGCAGATCTGGACTGAACAATCAGCCCCAGCATTTT | once | NA | TRBJ1-5 | TRBV27
CAVGDRGRYNEQFF | TGCGCCGTCGGGGACAGGGGCAGGTACAATGAGCAGTTCTTC | NA | TRBD1 | TRBJ2-1 | TRBV23-1
CASSTGVRDSPLHF | TGTGCCAGCTCGACAGGGGTAAGAGATTCACCCCTCCACTTT | NA | TRBD1 | TRBJ1-6 | TRBV3-1/TRBV3-2
CASQRSGRNTEAFF | TGTGCCAGCCAGAGATCAGGTCGGAACACTGAAGCTTTCTTT | NA | NA | TRBJ1-1 | TRBV6-5
CASNMDSKQETQYF | TGCGCCAGCAACATGGACAGTAAGCAAGAGACCCAGTACTTC | NA | NA | TRBJ2-5 | TRBV5-1
CASSPLPTGTEAFF | TGTGCCAGCAGCCCTCTCCCGACAGGGACTGAAGCTTTCTTT | NA | TRBD1 | TRBJ1-1 | TRBV28
CATSGPQGWGDF | TGTGCCACCAGTGGTCCACAGGGTTGGGGAGACTTC | NA | NA | TRBJ1-2 | TRBV24-1
CASSLNYPLGEQYF | TGTGCCAGCAGTTTGAACTACCCCCTTGGAGAGCAGTACTTC | NA | NA | TRBJ2-7 | TRBV27